Each of the 15 T cell receptor beta chains below was sequenced from the same sample in a study of untreated major depressive disorder (dated by TCRdb to 2017 to 2018). Library generation was performed with the immunoSEQ multiplex PCR assay. TCRdb obtained this table from immuneACCESS and retained in-frame rearrangements with V and J assigned. These tables miss some clones; where compared with another copy, unresolved V genes account for less than half of the shortfall, and the remainder is unexplained. The sample table contains tens of thousands of clones; only one count was recorded for approximately 89% of them. The leading ten clones occupy 5.1% of the sample. The source material was CD4+ T cells from PBMCs. The receptors here all came from a woman aged 30 to 39 in good health.

This chain joins TRBV6-1 and TRBJ1-1, with unresolved D. Looked up from germline, CDR1 is MNHNS and CDR2 is SASEGT. The CDR3 covers 12 residues. Trimming took 3 bases from V and 7 from J, leaving 9 bases between them. In DNA form, the CDR3 reads TGTGCCAGCAGTGAGAGGTGGCTTGAAGCTTTCTTT. Its translation: CASSERWLEAFF.

The genes are TRBV5-4 and TRBJ2-1; D ambiguous. Trimming removed 5 bases at V and 0 bases at J, with 15 bases between. CDR1 is SGHNT, CDR2 YYREEE, per germline (reference sequence). CDR3 length equals 16 residues. CDR3 amino acids: CASSPSTSYSYNEQFF. CDR3 coding DNA: TGTGCCAGCAGTCCATCGACATCCTACTCCTACAATGAGCAGTTCTTC.

The table lists this clone with a count of one. This sequence joins TRBV5-4 and TRBJ2-3, with D unclear. CDR3 length: 13 residues. The ends were cut back, 5 bases at V and 0 bases at J, with 7 bases in the middle. CDR1 SGHNT and CDR2 YYREEE come from the germline V gene (reference sequence). CDR3 coding DNA: TGTGCCAGCAGGGGTGCTAGCACAGATACGCAGTATTTT. Translation: CASRGASTDTQYF.

The chain employs TRBV27 and TRBJ2-3; D is unclear. There are 14 residues in the CDR3. CDR1 is MNHEY, CDR2 SMNVEV, per germline (reference sequence). The V and J ends lost 3 bases and 2 bases respectively, with 9 bases between them. The CDR3 is CASSFNRVTDTQYF. CDR3 bases: TGTGCCAGCAGTTTTAATAGGGTCACAGATACGCAGTATTTT.

Here the CDR3 reads CASSYSNVRSGYTF. For the CDR3, the DNA is TGTGCCAGCAGTTACTCGAATGTCCGCTCTGGCTACACCTTC. The chain uses TRBV6-6 and TRBJ1-2; D ambiguous. This CDR3 has 14 amino acids. Germline lookup yields CDR1 MNHNY and CDR2 SVGAGI (reference sequence). Trimming stripped 0 bases from V and 7 bases from J, with 12 bases between.

The chain employs TRBV10-2 and TRBJ2-7; D is perhaps TRBD2 (6 bases). V was pared by 4 bases and J by 0 bases, with 19 bases between. The CDR3 runs to 17 residues. From germline, CDR1 is WSHSY and CDR2 SAAADI. The CDR3 spells CASSGDGGWGISYEQYF. Written as DNA, the CDR3 is TGCGCCAGCAGTGGGGACGGGGGATGGGGGATCTCCTACGAGCAGTACTTC.

The chain joins TRBV7-8 to TRBJ1-2; perhaps TRBD1 as D (5 bases). The CDR3 loop spans 16 amino acids. Trimming stripped 4 bases from V and 1 base from J, with 16 bases between. CDR1 and CDR2 from the germline V gene are SGHVS and FQNEAQ. The CDR3 sequence is CASSSGGAGYNYGYTF. CDR3 DNA: TGTGCCAGCAGCTCGGGAGGGGCAGGGTATAACTATGGCTACACCTTC.

This chain links TRBV6-8 with TRBJ1-1, with D tentatively TRBD1 (5 bases). CDR1 and CDR2 (germline): MNHGY, SAAAGT. This CDR3 spans 13 amino acids. The V gene lost 5 bases and the J gene lost 3 bases, with 10 bases spanning the gap. CDR3 residues: CASSEGRDTEAFF. CDR3 nucleotides: TGTGCCAGCAGTGAGGGGAGGGACACTGAAGCTTTCTTT.

This clone was seen once. The V gene is TRBV5-1, the J gene TRBJ2-5, with 9 bases lining up with TRBD1. The CDR3 loop spans 15 amino acids. Trimming removed 0 bases from V and 2 bases from J; junction bases left unmatched: 2. Germline V gene lookup returns CDR1 SGHRS and CDR2 YFSETQ. As DNA, the CDR3 is TGCGCCAGCAGCTTGGGACAGGGGGTTCAAGAGACCCAGTACTTC. Protein product: CASSLGQGVQETQYF. The full variable domain, in which reference TRBV5-1 and TRBJ2-5 provide the parts outside the CDR3, is KAGVTQTPRYLIKTRGQQVTLSCSPISGHRSVSWYQQTPGQGLQFLFEYFSETQRNKGNFPGRFSGRQFSNSRSEMNVSTLELGDSALYLCASSLGQGVQETQYFGPGTRLLVL.

V is TRBV5-1 and J is TRBJ2-2, with 8 bases fitting TRBD1. The CDR3 totals 16 residues. J was trimmed by 7 bases and V by 3 bases; bases with no gene match: 11. Germline-derived CDR1 and CDR2 are SGHRS and YFSETQ. The CDR3 DNA is TGCGCCAGCAGCTCCTTACTTGGACAGGGTGGCGGGGAGCTGTTTTTT. Amino acids: CASSSLLGQGGGELFF.

The chain recombines TRBV7-2 with TRBJ2-4, with D possibly being TRBD1 (6 bases). Trimming took 5 bases from V and 0 from J, leaving 11 bases between them. The CDR3 spans 15 residues. CDR1 and CDR2 from the germline V gene are SGHTA and FQGNSA. CDR3 region: CASSPYREAKNIQYF. Written as DNA, the CDR3 is TGTGCCAGCAGCCCATACAGGGAAGCCAAAAACATTCAGTACTTC.

The genes are TRBV5-1 and TRBJ2-3; D may be TRBD1 (5 bases). Looked up from germline, CDR1 is SGHRS and CDR2 is YFSETQ. V gave up 4 bases and J gave up 0 bases, with 9 bases separating them. The CDR3 loop spans 14 amino acids. As DNA, the CDR3 is TGCGCCAGCAGCATCAGGGATAGCACAGATACGCAGTATTTT. Encoded protein: CASSIRDSTDTQYF.

V usage is TRBV7-3 and J usage is TRBJ2-2, with a tentative D call TRBD1 (6 bases). CDR1 and CDR2 from the germline V gene are SGHTA and FQGTGA. The length of the CDR3 is 14 residues. V was cut by 4 bases and J by 1 base, with 7 bases left in between. The CDR3 sequence: CASSSGQNTGELFF. The DNA for the CDR3 is TGTGCCAGCAGCTCGGGACAGAACACCGGGGAGCTGTTTTTT.

The chain combines TRBV14 with TRBJ2-7, with TRBD1 as a possible D gene (7 bases). Germline-derived CDR1 and CDR2 are SGHDN and FVKESK. The CDR3 extends over 18 amino acids. The ends were cut back, 1 base at V and 9 bases at J, with 28 bases in the middle. DNA for the CDR3: TGTGCCAGCAGCCAAGTTCGGCGGGCGGGACAGCTTACGAAGGTGCAGTACTTC. This gives the protein CASSQVRRAGQLTKVQYF.

The chain links TRBV28 to TRBJ1-2; unclear D gene. Germline loops: CDR1 MDHEN, CDR2 SYDVKM. V was shortened by 7 bases and J by 0 bases, with 15 bases between the two germline ends. The CDR3 is 15 residues long. This chain's CDR3 is CASNPNPPANYGYTF. The DNA for the CDR3 is TGTGCCAGCAATCCAAATCCGCCCGCTAACTATGGCTACACCTTC.